These 20 T cell receptor beta chains were all obtained from the same sample, sequenced in a study of blood T cells in healthy people across ages. Primers used in a second PCR of roughly 6 to 12 cycles were a sample-barcoded 5' primer and a J-beta primer mix. Each CDR3 protein is one row after TCRdb ran MiXCR on the 5' RACE reads. The sample lists roughly 1.6 million distinct CDR3 sequences, 30% to 40% occurring once. The sample comprised blood. The origin of the receptors is a woman in her 30s in good health.

The CDR3 protein is CAATGAAEAFF. In nucleotides, the CDR3 is TGTGCCGCAACGGGGGCCGCTGAAGCTTTCTTT. The chain combines TRBV28 with TRBJ1-1; the D gene is possibly TRBD1 (6 bases). V gave up 11 bases and J gave up 6 bases, with 13 bases separating them. The germline V gene has CDR1 MDHEN and CDR2 SYDVKM. The CDR3 consists of 11 residues.

The chain is built from TRBV2 and TRBJ2-7; 11 bases agree with TRBD1. The CDR3 covers 16 residues. With 6 bases clipped from V and 2 bases from J, the junction kept 9 bases outside the gene matches. Germline CDR1 reads SNHLY; CDR2 reads FYNNEI. Written as DNA, the CDR3 is TGTGCCAGCAGGAGCATAGGACAGGGGGCGGCCTACGAGCAGTACTTC. Translation: CASRSIGQGAAYEQYF.

The chain couples TRBV2 to TRBJ2-5, with 14 bases aligning to TRBD2. This CDR3 is 16 amino acids long. Germline V gene lookup returns CDR1 SNHLY and CDR2 FYNNEI. The trim removed 6 bases at V and 5 bases at J, leaving 8 bases unmatched. The DNA of the CDR3 is TGTGCCAGCAGCCTGACTAGCGGGAGGGACAGCGAGACCCAGTACTTC. It is translated as CASSLTSGRDSETQYF.

This chain joins TRBV5-6 and TRBJ2-3; TRBD2 aligns across 10 bases. Germline values: CDR1 SGHDT, CDR2 YYEEEE. The CDR3 is made up of 17 amino acids. The V segment lost 3 bases and the J segment 2 bases; nucleotides outside the gene matches: 9. CDR3 sequence: CASSSTLAGASTDTQYF. The CDR3 coding sequence is TGTGCCAGCAGCTCCACCCTAGCGGGGGCTTCCACAGATACGCAGTATTTT.

This clonotype has a handful of counts. The J gene is TRBJ1-2, the V gene TRBV3-1; 8 bases are a match to TRBD1. V trimming: 1 base; J trimming: 8 bases; junction bases outside the gene matches: 9. Germline V lookup: CDR1 LGHDT, CDR2 YNNKEL (reference sequence). The CDR3 has 15 residues. As DNA, the CDR3 is TGTGCCAGCAGCCAAGCGACAGGGGCGATAGAGGGCTACACCTTC. It encodes CASSQATGAIEGYTF.

The chain combines TRBV5-1 with TRBJ2-5; no clear D gene. In germline, CDR1 is SGHRS, CDR2 YFSETQ. The CDR3 sequence is 14 residues long. V was trimmed by 4 bases and J by 7 bases, leaving 17 bases between them. The CDR3: CASSVDDPRVTQYF. CDR3 nucleotide sequence: TGCGCCAGCAGCGTGGACGACCCCCGTGTGACCCAGTACTTC.

This clonotype appeared a few times. Written as DNA, the CDR3 is TGCGCCAGCAGTGCAAACCGGGACTCGACCTACGAGCAGTACTTC. Protein: CASSANRDSTYEQYF. The chain has TRBV10-1 and TRBJ2-7; D perhaps matches TRBD2 (6 bases). Germline V gene lookup returns CDR1 WNHNN and CDR2 SYGVQD (reference sequence). V was pared by 4 bases and J by 2 bases, with 15 bases between. The CDR3 is 15 residues long.

J is TRBJ2-5 and V is TRBV20-1, with D maybe TRBD2 (6 bases). There are 12 residues in the CDR3. The V end lost 4 bases, the J end lost 11 bases, and 17 bases lay between the germline ends. Germline V lookup: CDR1 DFQATT, CDR2 SNEGSKA (reference sequence). The CDR3 spells CSAIKEGNEQYF. The CDR3, as DNA: TGCAGTGCTATTAAGGAGGGCAATGAGCAGTACTTC.

This sequence joins TRBV7-9 and TRBJ2-1; possibly TRBD2 for D (8 bases). Trimming pared 1 base from V and 10 bases from J, leaving 20 bases between. This CDR3 contains 16 residues. CDR1 SEHNR and CDR2 FQNEAQ come from the germline V gene (reference sequence). CDR3 DNA sequence: TGTGCCAGCAGCTTAGTGGTTCCGGGAGGGGGCTTAGAGCAGTTCTTC. Its protein is CASSLVVPGGGLEQFF.

In this sample, this clonotype turned up a few times. The chain employs TRBV9 and TRBJ1-6; D possibly corresponds to TRBD1 (5 bases). Germline V gene sequence: CDR1 SGDLS, CDR2 YYNGEE. The CDR3 length is 13 residues. The V end was cut by 4 bases, the J end by 10 bases, with 12 bases between. The CDR3 sequence is CASSTDIGSPLHF. CDR3 nucleotides: TGTGCCAGCAGCACGGACATCGGGTCACCCCTCCACTTT.

This clonotype occurred a few times. This chain links TRBV24-1 with TRBJ2-7, with D uncertain. V was clipped by 9 bases and J by 6 bases, with 5 bases between them. The germline gives CDR1 KGHDR, CDR2 SFDVKD. This CDR3 has 9 residues. The CDR3 DNA is TGTGCCACCCTCTTCGAGCAGTACTTC. It translates to CATLFEQYF.

This clonotype has only a few counts. V and J are TRBV20-1 and TRBJ1-2; D uncertain. V was cut by 4 bases and J by 6 bases, with 12 bases left in between. The CDR3 runs to 12 residues. Germline V lookup: CDR1 DFQATT, CDR2 SNEGSKA (reference sequence). CDR3 bases: TGCAGTGCTACCTTCGCCGGCGATGGCTACACCTTC. Its protein is CSATFAGDGYTF.

With respect to this clonotype: Mismatch with germline at one junction end may stem from a read error. The rearrangement uses TRBV27 and TRBJ1-5; D not certain. CDR1 is MNHEY, CDR2 SMNVEV, per germline (reference sequence). This CDR3 comprises 13 residues. The DNA of the CDR3 is TGTGCCCGCAGCCCCGTCGGCAATCAGCCCCAGCATTTT. This gives the protein CARSPVGNQPQHF.

In this sample, this clonotype turned up a few times. The V call is TRBV6-1, the J call TRBJ2-7, with D maybe TRBD2 (6 bases). Trimming cost V 3 bases and J 5 bases, with 11 bases left between them. The CDR3 spans 13 residues. Germline CDR1 is MNHNS and CDR2 is SASEGT. Written as DNA, the CDR3 is TGTGCCAGCAGTGATGGGAGGCACCACGAGCAGTACTTC. Protein sequence: CASSDGRHHEQYF.

The V gene is TRBV6-5, the J gene TRBJ1-1; maybe TRBD1 (6 bases). The CDR3 has 14 residues. Trimming pared 2 bases from V and 4 bases from J, leaving 11 bases between. Germline loops: CDR1 MNHEY, CDR2 SVGAGI. The CDR3 nucleotides are TGTGCCAGCAGTTACCGGGGGCATGGCACTGAAGCTTTCTTT. Protein: CASSYRGHGTEAFF.

This clonotype showed up just once. An end of the junction does not agree with germline; a read error may underlie this. V is TRBV11-2 and J is TRBJ2-7; D is possibly TRBD1 (5 bases). Germline V gives CDR1 SGHAT, CDR2 FQNNGV. The CDR3 has 15 amino acids. The CDR3 loop is CAGSSGISFSYEQYF. CDR3 DNA: TGTGCCGGCAGCTCAGGGATTAGTTTCTCCTACGAGCAGTACTTC.

This clonotype has at least ten counts. The chain uses TRBV28 and TRBJ1-1, with 7 bases that match TRBD1. Germline V gene sequence: CDR1 MDHEN, CDR2 SYDVKM. Trimming took 5 bases from V and 5 from J; bases not matched to a gene: 8. CDR3 length: 14 amino acids. The CDR3 bases are TGTGCCAGCAGTCTTCAGACAGGGTATACTGAAGCTTTCTTT. Its translation is CASSLQTGYTEAFF.

The V gene is TRBV27, the J gene TRBJ2-2; 7 bases align to TRBD1. The CDR3 runs to 18 residues. CDR1 is MNHEY, CDR2 SMNVEV, per germline (reference sequence). Trimming took 0 bases from V and 1 from J; bases not matched to a gene: 8. CDR3 DNA: TGTGCCAGCAGTTTATCGATTATCGGGACAGAGAACACCGGGGAGCTGTTTTTT. It yields the protein CASSLSIIGTENTGELFF.

The chain joins TRBV4-1 to TRBJ1-5, with 8 bases matching TRBD1. Germline V gene data show CDR1 as MGHRA and CDR2 as YSYEKL. V dropped 1 base and J dropped 4; count of bases not matched to a gene: 9. CDR3 size: 17 residues. This CDR3 is CASSQGTGSVSNQPQHF. CDR3 coding DNA: TGCGCCAGCAGCCAAGGGACAGGGTCGGTTTCGAATCAGCCCCAGCATTTT.

The sample holds a few counts of this clonotype. DNA of the CDR3: TGTGCCAGCAGCGCGGATAACTCCTACAATGAGCAGTTCTTC. This sequence encodes CASSADNSYNEQFF. J is TRBJ2-1 and V is TRBV9; D is unresolved. Trimming removed 3 bases from V and 0 bases from J, with 7 bases in between. There are 14 residues in the CDR3. Looked up from germline, CDR1 is SGDLS and CDR2 is YYNGEE.